These 2 T cell receptor beta chains share one sample of origin, sequenced in a study of control samples from healthy donors and cancer patients. Measured with immunoSEQ multiplex PCR; TCRdb has only the in-frame clones, and not every one. The sample lists fewer than 500,000 clones, about nine tenths occurring once. Sample: PBMCs. These receptors were taken from a man in his forties with head and neck cancer.

This clone was observed a single time. J is TRBJ1-5 and V is TRBV27; 12 bases map to TRBD1. V lost 6 bases, J lost 3 bases, and 12 bases stayed unmatched. CDR1 and CDR2 (germline): MNHEY, SMNVEV (reference sequence). The CDR3 runs 18 residues. Here the CDR3 DNA reads TGTGCCAGCAGACTAACTTCTTGGGACAGGGGGCCCAATCAGCCCCAGCATTTT. Amino acids: CASRLTSWDRGPNQPQHF.

CDR3 DNA: TGTGCCAGCAGCTCGGGGACAGGGGTCCAAGAGACCCAGTACTTC. Its translation: CASSSGTGVQETQYF. The V call is TRBV7-3, the J call TRBJ2-5, with 10 bases lining up with TRBD1. Germline CDR1 reads SGHTA; CDR2 reads FQGTGA. V lost 4 bases and J lost 1; bases outside the gene matches: 3. The length of the CDR3 is 15 residues. Full variable domain (rest looked up from reference TRBV7-3 and TRBJ2-5): GAGVSQTPSNKVTEKGKYVELRCDPISGHTALYWYRQSLGQGPEFLIYFQGTGAADDSGLPNDRFFAVRPEGSVSTLKIQRTERGDSAVYLCASSSGTGVQETQYFGPGTRLLVL.